This TCR beta chain was captured in a study of cytomegalovirus exposure and HLA in healthy donors (dated by TCRdb to 2017 to 2019). In terms of the full investigation: According to a later analysis, the roughly 120 validation repertoires were produced on the same platform as the 680 or so repertoires of the first cohort. The aim of the study was to test whether cataloging public T cell receptors could identify signatures of past pathogen exposure. Besides the first cohort of roughly 660 subjects, a separate validation cohort made up of about 120 different subjects was used. The study combined high-throughput TCR immunosequencing, statistical association of individual TCRs with disease status, and machine learning to predict cytomegalovirus infection status. The paper as a whole reports these results and caveats: It was suggested by the authors that the approach could potentially be generalized to other disease states and immunological phenotypes. A later analysis lacked HLA typing for the validation cohort, so it scored co-occurrence in that cohort across all 120 repertoires. The study gave a list of more than 150 TCR beta chains associated with cytomegalovirus. Most TCR sequences were observed very rarely across donors, whereas some public TCRs were present in many individuals. The classifier was reported to diagnose cytomegalovirus status with high specificity and sensitivity in both the original cohort and the validation cohort. Of the cluster scores, 94% were above 0 in a later analysis, which found that TCRs clustered in the first cohort also tended to co-occur in the 120 validation repertoires. Three of the identified cytomegalovirus-associated TCR beta chains were confirmed in vitro to be specific for cytomegalovirus antigens.

The method behind the library was the immunoSEQ multiplex PCR assay. Processing in the source paper ran as follows. A statistical classification framework was developed to diagnose cytomegalovirus status using the catalog of TCR beta chain sequences. TCRdb re-hosts the immuneACCESS table, in-frame sequences only. Its copies lack some clones; in the studies checked, an unresolved V gene accounts for under half of them, and the cause for the rest is not known. V, J and clone size are taken as reported in that table, and D and trimming were inferred from the DNA itself. For this sample the table gives some 150,000 clones, of which roughly 90% were detected only once. Roughly 4.8% of the sample belongs to the ten largest clones. The donors belonged to the validation cohort of around 130 subjects, which was separate from the roughly 670-subject first cohort. With regard to this clone: The clone's antigen remains unknown. The sample holds no much larger clone one base away, and base qualities are not on file.

The sequence was collected from a man between 18 and 29 years old in good health and CMV-seropositive. The sequenced sample consisted of PBMCs.

The CDR3 region has the sequence CASSPQEGGGLGELFF. The DNA is TGCGCCAGCAGCCCGCAGGAAGGCGGGGGGTTGGGGGAGCTGTTTTTT. The V and J segments used are TRBV5-1 and TRBJ2-2, with 8 bases matching TRBD2. The CDR3 runs 16 amino acids, cysteine and phenylalanine included. Only the CDR3 region is kept as DNA, spanning 48 bases read in frame from base 1. The germline V gene encodes CDR1 SGHRS and CDR2 YFSETQ. V trim: 4 bases; J trim: 8 bases; unmatched bases: 13.